This TCR beta chain is drawn from a study of blood T cell repertoires in COVID-19. The V and J ends lost 5 bases and 10 bases respectively, with 20 bases between them. There are 15 residues in the CDR3. CDR1 is SGHVS, CDR2 FNYEAQ, per germline. Assay: immunoSEQ multiplex PCR; the TCRdb copy retains only in-frame clones and omits some. Found here are around 460,000 clones, around 90% of them singletons; the top ten hold 0.7% to 1%. Sequencing input: peripheral blood. The rearrangement links TRBV7-6 to TRBJ1-4, with D possibly matching TRBD1 (6 bases). This receptor was obtained from a man between 18 and 29 years old with COVID-19, enrolled during active disease. As DNA, the CDR3 is TGTGCCAGCAGCCCCCGGACAGCTTCAGATGGAAAACTGTTTTTT. This encodes CASSPRTASDGKLFF. Filled out from reference TRBV7-6 and TRBJ1-4, the complete variable domain reads GAGVSQSPRYKVTKRGQDVALRCDPISGHVSLYWYRQALGQGPEFLTYFNYEAQQDKSGLPNDRFSAERPEGSISTLTIQRTEQRDSAMYRCASSPRTASDGKLFFGSGTQLSVL.